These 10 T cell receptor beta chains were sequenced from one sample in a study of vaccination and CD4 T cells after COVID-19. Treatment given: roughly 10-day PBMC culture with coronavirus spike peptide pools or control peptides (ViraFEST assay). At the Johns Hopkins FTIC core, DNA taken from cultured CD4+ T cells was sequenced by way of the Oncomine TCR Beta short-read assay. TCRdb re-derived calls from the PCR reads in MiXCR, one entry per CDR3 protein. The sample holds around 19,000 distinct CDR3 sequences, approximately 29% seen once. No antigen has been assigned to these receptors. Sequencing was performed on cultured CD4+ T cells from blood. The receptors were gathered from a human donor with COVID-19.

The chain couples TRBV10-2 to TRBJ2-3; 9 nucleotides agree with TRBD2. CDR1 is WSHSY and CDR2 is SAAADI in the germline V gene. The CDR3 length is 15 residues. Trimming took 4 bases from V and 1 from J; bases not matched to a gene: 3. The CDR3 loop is CASSGGGGGTDTQYF. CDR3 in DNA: TGCGCCAGCAGTGGGGGCGGGGGGGGCACAGATACGCAGTATTTT.

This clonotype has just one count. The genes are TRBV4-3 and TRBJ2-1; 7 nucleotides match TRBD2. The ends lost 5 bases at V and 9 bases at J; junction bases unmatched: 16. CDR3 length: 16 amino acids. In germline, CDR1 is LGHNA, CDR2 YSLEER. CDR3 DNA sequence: TGCGCCAGCAGCAAAAATCCCCAAAGCGGGGCCGTTGAGCAGTTCTTC. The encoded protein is CASSKNPQSGAVEQFF.

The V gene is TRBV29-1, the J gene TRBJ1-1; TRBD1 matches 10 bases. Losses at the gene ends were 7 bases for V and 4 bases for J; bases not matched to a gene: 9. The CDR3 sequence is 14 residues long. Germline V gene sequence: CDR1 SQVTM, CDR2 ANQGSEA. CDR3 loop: CSGLPGDRGTEAFF. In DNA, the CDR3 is TGCAGCGGTCTCCCCGGGGACAGGGGCACTGAAGCTTTCTTT. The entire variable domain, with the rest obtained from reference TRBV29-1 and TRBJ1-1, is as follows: SAVISQKPSRDICQRGTSLTIQCQVDSQVTMMFWYRQQPGQSLTLIATANQGSEATYESGFVIDKFPISRPNLTFSTLTVSNMSPEDSSIYLCSGLPGDRGTEAFFGQGTRLTVV.

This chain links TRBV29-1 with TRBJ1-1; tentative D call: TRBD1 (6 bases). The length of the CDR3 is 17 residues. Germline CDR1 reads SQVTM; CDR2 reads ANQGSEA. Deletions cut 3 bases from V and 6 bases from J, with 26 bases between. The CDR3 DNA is TGCAGCGTTGATTCTCGCGGGACATACTCGGGGAATGCTGAAGCTTTCTTT. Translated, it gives CSVDSRGTYSGNAEAFF.

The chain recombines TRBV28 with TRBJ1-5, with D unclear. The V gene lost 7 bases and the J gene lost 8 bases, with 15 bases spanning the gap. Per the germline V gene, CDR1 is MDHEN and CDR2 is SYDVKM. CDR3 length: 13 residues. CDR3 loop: CASTASLREPQHF. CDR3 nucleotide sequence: TGTGCCAGCACCGCGAGTTTGAGGGAGCCCCAGCATTTT. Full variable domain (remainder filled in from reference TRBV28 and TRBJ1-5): DVKVTQSSRYLVKRTGEKVFLECVQDMDHENMFWYRQDPGLGLRLIYFSYDVKMKEKGDIPEGYSVSREKKERFSLILESASTNQTSMYLCASTASLREPQHFGDGTRLSIL.

DNA for the CDR3: TGTGCCAGCAGCTTGGCGGGGGGGATCACCGGGGAGCTGTTTTTT. It specifies CASSLAGGITGELFF. The rearrangement joins TRBV5-4 to TRBJ2-2; 8 bases fit TRBD2. Losses at the gene ends were 0 bases for V and 4 bases for J; bases not matched to a gene: 2. The CDR3 extends over 15 amino acids. Germline V CDR1 and CDR2: SGHNT, YYREEE (reference sequence).

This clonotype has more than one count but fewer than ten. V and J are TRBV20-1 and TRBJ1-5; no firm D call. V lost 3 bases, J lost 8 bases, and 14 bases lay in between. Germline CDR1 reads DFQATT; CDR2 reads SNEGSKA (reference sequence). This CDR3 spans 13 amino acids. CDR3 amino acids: CSARPQGLKPQHF. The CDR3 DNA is TGCAGTGCTAGGCCACAAGGTTTGAAGCCCCAGCATTTT.

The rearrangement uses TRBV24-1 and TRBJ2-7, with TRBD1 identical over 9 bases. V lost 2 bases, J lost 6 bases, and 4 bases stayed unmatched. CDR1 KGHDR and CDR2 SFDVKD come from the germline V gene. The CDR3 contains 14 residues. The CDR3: CATSDSGTGFEQYF. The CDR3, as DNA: TGTGCCACCAGTGATTCCGGGACAGGGTTCGAGCAGTACTTC.

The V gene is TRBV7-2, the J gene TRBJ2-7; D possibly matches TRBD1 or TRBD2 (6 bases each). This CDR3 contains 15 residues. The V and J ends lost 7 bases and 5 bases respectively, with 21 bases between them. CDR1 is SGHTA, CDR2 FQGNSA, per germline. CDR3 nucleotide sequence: TGTGCCAGCATCCCCGGGGGACACCCCACGGACGAGCAGTACTTC. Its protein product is CASIPGGHPTDEQYF.

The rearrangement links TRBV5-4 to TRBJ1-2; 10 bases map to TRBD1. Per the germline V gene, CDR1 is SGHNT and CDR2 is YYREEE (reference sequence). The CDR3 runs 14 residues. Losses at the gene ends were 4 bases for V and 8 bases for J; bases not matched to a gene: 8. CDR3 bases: TGTGCCAGCAGCACCGGGACAGGGGCAAGGGGCTACACCTTC. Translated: CASSTGTGARGYTF.